What follows are 26 T cell receptor beta chains derived from one specimen sequenced in a study of shared clonotypes between healthy human individuals. TCRdb keeps only in-frame clones here, not all; method: immunoSEQ multiplex PCR. The sample lists over a million clones, 75% to 85% occurring once. The specimen was memory CD4+ T cells from PBMCs. As to subset: CD45RA-negative fraction. The receptors here all came from a man aged 18 to 30 in good health. Some clones in this sample may be carry-over from other donors' samples.

The J gene is TRBJ1-4, the V gene TRBV5-3; D possibly corresponds to TRBD1 (5 bases). TRBV5-3 is an ORF; its function is uncertain. Between the trimmed V and J ends, which lost 5 bases and 2 bases, there was a span of 13 bases. The CDR3 consists of 15 residues. CDR3 sequence reads: CARRIKGPTNEKLFF. As DNA, the CDR3 is TGTGCCAGAAGAATCAAGGGACCTACTAATGAAAAACTGTTTTTT.

The CDR3 DNA reads TGTGCCAGCAGCGTTGGACAATCGGAGACCCAGTACTTC. Translation gives CASSVGQSETQYF. V and J are TRBV9 and TRBJ2-5; the D gene is possibly TRBD1 (5 bases). V lost 2 bases to trimming and J lost 5 bases, with 10 bases between them. In germline, CDR1 is SGDLS, CDR2 YYNGEE. There are 13 residues in the CDR3.

The gene calls are TRBV9 and TRBJ1-3, with D unclear. V lost 4 bases to trimming and J lost 0 bases, with 11 bases between them. The CDR3 has 15 residues. CDR1 and CDR2 (germline): SGDLS, YYNGEE. The CDR3 protein is CASSPLLGSGNTIYF. CDR3 coding DNA: TGTGCCAGCAGCCCCCTTCTCGGCTCTGGAAACACCATATATTTT.

This clone occurred a few times. The chain joins TRBV4-3 to TRBJ2-3; D gene ambiguous. Per the germline V gene, CDR1 is LGHNA and CDR2 is YSLEER. V lost 3 bases, J lost 1 base, and 11 bases lay in between. This CDR3 comprises 15 residues. The DNA of the CDR3 is TGCGCCAGCAGCCACCAAAACCCGGGCACAGATACGCAGTATTTT. Its protein is CASSHQNPGTDTQYF.

This clone was seen only once. The CDR3 DNA reads as TGTGCCAGTCATTTTTCGGAGTCAACCTCTGAAGCTTTCTTT. It specifies CASHFSESTSEAFF. V and J are TRBV27 and TRBJ1-1, with D unclear. Trimming removed 9 bases at V and 6 bases at J, with 20 bases between. This CDR3 is 14 amino acids long. The V gene's germline CDR1 is MNHEY and CDR2 SMNVEV (reference sequence).

The chain combines TRBV7-3 with TRBJ2-1; 8 bases match TRBD2. Germline V gives CDR1 SGHTA, CDR2 FQGTGA. V dropped 6 bases and J dropped 0; count of bases not matched to a gene: 7. The CDR3 covers 16 residues. This CDR3 is CASSITGTSSYNEQFF. In DNA, the CDR3 is TGTGCCAGCAGTATCACCGGGACTAGCTCCTACAATGAGCAGTTCTTC.

The chain is built from TRBV28 and TRBJ2-7, with D tentatively TRBD2 (6 bases). The ends were cut back, 5 bases at V and 2 bases at J, with 19 bases in the middle. CDR1 is MDHEN and CDR2 is SYDVKM in the germline V gene. The CDR3 totals 16 residues. The CDR3 region is CASSRRGGTDTYEQYF. The DNA of the CDR3 is TGTGCCAGCAGTCGCCGGGGCGGGACTGATACCTACGAGCAGTACTTC.

This clone was seen once. The rearrangement links TRBV4-1 to TRBJ2-2; the D gene is possibly TRBD2 (6 bases). CDR1 and CDR2 from the germline V gene are MGHRA and YSYEKL. Trimming pared 1 base from V and 5 bases from J, leaving 17 bases between. This CDR3 spans 17 amino acids. CDR3 coding DNA: TGCGCCAGCAGCCAAGGGGATAGGCGGGACCTTACCGGGGAGCTGTTTTTT. It is translated as CASSQGDRRDLTGELFF.

The CDR3 sequence is CAWSFNSISMSEQYF. The CDR3 DNA reads TGTGCCTGGAGTTTCAACTCGATATCCATGTCCGAGCAGTACTTC. The chain couples TRBV30 to TRBJ2-7, with D hard to call. Trimming took off 2 bases at V and 6 bases at J, with 20 bases between the two ends. CDR1 and CDR2 from the germline V gene are GTSNPN and SVGIG (reference sequence). The CDR3 consists of 15 residues.

V and J are TRBV4-1 and TRBJ2-7; D possibly uses TRBD1 or TRBD2 (5 bases each). Trimming took 3 bases from V and 2 from J, leaving 14 bases between them. CDR3 size: 15 residues. The germline gives CDR1 MGHRA, CDR2 YSYEKL. CDR3 nucleotides: TGCGCCAGCAGCCACCCACAGAGAGGGGCCTACGAGCAGTACTTC. It is translated as CASSHPQRGAYEQYF.

This clone was recorded only once. The J gene is TRBJ1-5, the V gene TRBV4-1, with TRBD1 identical over 9 bases. The germline gives CDR1 MGHRA, CDR2 YSYEKL. The V and J ends lost 4 bases and 6 bases, in that order; junction bases with no gene match: 10. This CDR3 has 16 residues. The CDR3 DNA sequence: TGCGCCAGCAGCCCCCAGGACAGGGGCGCAAGTCAGCCCCAGCATTTT. Translated, it gives CASSPQDRGASQPQHF.

A note on this clone: This same CDR3 is encoded by further DNA sequences in the sample. The V call is TRBV14, the J call TRBJ1-2; D gene unclear. Trimming pared 1 base from V and 4 bases from J, leaving 7 bases between. Germline values: CDR1 SGHDN, CDR2 FVKESK. There are 13 residues in the CDR3. As DNA, the CDR3 is TGTGCCAGCAGCCAAGGACGATTCTATGGCTACACCTTC. Translated, it gives CASSQGRFYGYTF.

This clone was counted a few times. Other DNA sequences in the same sample also yield this CDR3. The CDR3 DNA sequence: TGTGCCTGGAGTGTCGATAGCAATCAGCCCCAGCATTTT. Protein: CAWSVDSNQPQHF. This chain joins TRBV30 and TRBJ1-5, with D unclear. Trimming shortened V by 0 bases and J by 0 bases, and 3 bases separated the two germline ends. Per germline, CDR1 GTSNPN and CDR2 SVGIG (reference sequence). The CDR3 sequence is 13 residues long.

The rearrangement uses TRBV6-1 and TRBJ1-1; D is uncertain. CDR1 and CDR2 from the germline V gene are MNHNS and SASEGT. Between the trimmed V and J ends, which lost 5 bases and 0 bases, there was a span of 13 bases. CDR3 length equals 15 residues. CDR3 region: CASSTLNGVNTEAFF. In DNA, the CDR3 is TGTGCCAGCAGTACACTGAACGGGGTGAACACTGAAGCTTTCTTT.

V usage is TRBV4-1 and J usage is TRBJ2-7; 7 bases align to TRBD2. From germline, CDR1 is MGHRA and CDR2 YSYEKL. The CDR3 is 16 amino acids. The ends lost 1 base at V and 1 base at J; junction bases unmatched: 7. The CDR3 DNA reads as TGCGCCAGCAGCCAAGTCTACCAGCGGGATTCCTACGAGCAGTACTTC. Amino acids: CASSQVYQRDSYEQYF.

The chain combines TRBV5-1 with TRBJ2-5, with 13 nucleotides matching TRBD2. J gave up 2 bases and V 4 bases, and 2 bases lay outside the gene matches. The CDR3 consists of 15 residues. Germline lookup yields CDR1 SGHRS and CDR2 YFSETQ. The CDR3 here is CASSPGLAGQETQYF. CDR3 coding DNA: TGCGCCAGCAGCCCGGGACTAGCGGGACAAGAGACCCAGTACTTC.

Details on this clone: This may be a read error, as it is one base from a much larger clone. J is TRBJ2-5 and V is TRBV7-8; weak D call: TRBD1 (6 bases). CDR3 length: 14 amino acids. Germline CDR1 is SGHVS and CDR2 is FQNEAQ. V was pared by 3 bases and J by 11 bases, with 19 bases between. CDR3 protein: CASSFRDTSYGQYF. The CDR3 nucleotides are TGTGCCAGCAGCTTCCGGGACACCTCCTACGGGCAGTACTTC.

The rearrangement uses TRBV28 and TRBJ1-1; 8 bases match TRBD1. The trim removed 6 bases at V and 0 bases at J, leaving 6 bases unmatched. The germline V gene has CDR1 MDHEN and CDR2 SYDVKM. The CDR3 runs 15 residues. The DNA for the CDR3 is TGTGCCAGCAGCCTCTGGACAGGGATGAACACTGAAGCTTTCTTT. This translates into CASSLWTGMNTEAFF.

The chain is built from TRBV11-3 and TRBJ2-2; 10 bases align to TRBD1. Germline CDR1 reads SGHNT; CDR2 reads YENEEA. With 5 bases clipped from V and 3 bases from J, the junction kept 3 bases outside the gene matches. This CDR3 has 15 residues. The CDR3 DNA is TGTGCCAGCAGCCAGACAGGGGGCTACACCGGGGAGCTGTTTTTT. This translates into CASSQTGGYTGELFF.

The V gene is TRBV6-6, the J gene TRBJ1-3; D unresolved. V lost 8 bases and J lost 0, with 11 bases in between. This CDR3 has 14 amino acids. Looked up from germline, CDR1 is MNHNY and CDR2 is SVGAGI (reference sequence). DNA for the CDR3: TGTGCCAGCTCCATCAGGTCCTCTGGAAACACCATATATTTT. It encodes CASSIRSSGNTIYF.

V usage is TRBV5-1 and J usage is TRBJ2-2, with TRBD2 identical over 8 bases. Germline V gene lookup returns CDR1 SGHRS and CDR2 YFSETQ. V shed 8 bases and J 8 bases; nucleotides not matched to a gene: 11. This CDR3 contains 14 residues. The CDR3, as DNA: TGCGCCAGTACCCCCGGGGGGGGAAAAGGGGAGCTGTTTTTT. Translation gives CASTPGGGKGELFF.

This chain's CDR3 is CASSSGWGEDTGELFF. The CDR3, as DNA: TGTGCCAGCAGCTCAGGCTGGGGGGAGGACACCGGGGAGCTGTTTTTT. The rearrangement links TRBV5-4 to TRBJ2-2; possible D gene TRBD2, 6 bases. The germline gives CDR1 SGHNT, CDR2 YYREEE (reference sequence). The CDR3 is made up of 16 amino acids. V gave up 3 bases and J gave up 3 bases, with 15 bases separating them.

Only a few counts were recorded for this clone. This sequence joins TRBV29-1 and TRBJ1-5, with D hard to call. This CDR3 is 13 amino acids long. V lost 3 bases and J 3 bases, leaving 9 bases between the germline ends. The V gene's germline CDR1 is SQVTM and CDR2 ANQGSEA. CDR3 in amino acids: CSVEVALNQPQHF. CDR3 DNA sequence: TGCAGCGTTGAGGTGGCGCTCAATCAGCCCCAGCATTTT.

This clone showed up many times. The V gene is TRBV28, the J gene TRBJ2-7, with 8 bases identical to TRBD2. The V gene's germline CDR1 is MDHEN and CDR2 SYDVKM. CDR3 length: 15 amino acids. After removal of 6 bases from V and 6 bases from J, the junction contained 13 bases not matched to a gene. The CDR3 is CASSRLAGSVGEQYF. The CDR3 region has the DNA TGTGCCAGCAGCCGTCTAGCGGGCTCCGTGGGCGAGCAGTACTTC.

This clone is a singleton in its sample. The J gene is TRBJ2-1, the V gene TRBV18; D is undetermined. Germline CDR1 and CDR2: KGHSH and LQKENI. The CDR3 loop spans 14 amino acids. Trimming left V 2 bases short and J 4 bases short, with 9 bases between. CDR3 nucleotide sequence: TGTGCCAGCTCACCAATGGCAGAATACAATGAGCAGTTCTTC. It specifies CASSPMAEYNEQFF.

V is TRBV4-2 and J is TRBJ2-7; D uncertain. This CDR3 is 13 amino acids long. Germline loops: CDR1 LGHNA, CDR2 YNFKEQ. The V end lost 4 bases, the J end lost 5 bases, and 12 bases lay between the germline ends. DNA of the CDR3: TGTGCCAGCAGCCCTGGCCGTGCCAACGAGCAGTACTTC. It yields the protein CASSPGRANEQYF.